A single sample is the source of the 7 T cell receptor beta chains below, sequenced in a study of Graves' ophthalmopathy and Graves' hyperthyroidism. TCR beta CDR3 amplification used RNA transcripts. HTBI primers primed a first-round RT-PCR, and a second-round multiplex PCR followed. TCRdb reprocessed the multiplex PCR reads with MiXCR, giving one entry per CDR3 protein. Here the sample spans around 1.1 million distinct CDR3 sequences, about two fifths being singletons. What was sequenced was peripheral blood or thyroid tissue (not recorded which). The origin of the receptors is an adult man with Graves' hyperthyroidism.

This clonotype occurred a few times. The V call is TRBV4-1, the J call TRBJ1-6; no definite D call. V gave up 1 base and J gave up 4 bases, with 5 bases separating them. CDR1 is MGHRA and CDR2 is YSYEKL in the germline V gene. This CDR3 region has 14 residues. In DNA, the CDR3 is TGCGCCAGCAGCCAAGTACAGTATAATTCACCCCTCCACTTT. Translating it yields CASSQVQYNSPLHF.

This clonotype occurred a few times. The CDR3 DNA reads as TGTGCCAGCAGCTTATGGCTAGCGGGGGGGCAAGAGACCCAGTACTTC. It is translated as CASSLWLAGGQETQYF. The chain links TRBV7-2 to TRBJ2-5, with 12 bases that match TRBD2. The V gene end was trimmed by 2 bases and the J gene end by 2 bases; junction bases not matched to a gene: 3. There are 16 residues in the CDR3. Germline loops: CDR1 SGHTA, CDR2 FQGNSA.

This clonotype was observed a handful of times. The V call is TRBV3-1, the J call TRBJ2-2; D gene ambiguous. The germline CDR1 and CDR2 sequences are LGHDT and YNNKEL (reference sequence). The CDR3 extends over 11 amino acids. Trimming cost V 7 bases and J 10 bases, with 10 bases left between them. The CDR3 region has the DNA TGTGCCAGCACCGTGGGTGCGGAGCTGTTTTTT. This encodes CASTVGAELFF.

On this clonotype: A much larger clone sits a single nucleotide away, making a read error possible. This chain uses TRBV11-2 with TRBJ1-1; 7 bases line up with TRBD1. This CDR3 region has 18 residues. The germline gives CDR1 SGHAT, CDR2 FQNNGV. V was clipped by 1 base and J by 4 bases; unmatched bases: 15. CDR3 coding DNA: TGTGCCAGCAGCTTAGGAGCCTTCACTTACAGGGACAGCACTGAAGCTTTCTTT. Its protein is CASSLGAFTYRDSTEAFF.

This clonotype was detected ten times or more. The chain couples TRBV29-1 to TRBJ2-7; 10 positions match TRBD2. The CDR3 spans 14 residues. CDR1 and CDR2 (germline): SQVTM, ANQGSEA. V lost 7 bases, J lost 3 bases, and 9 bases stayed unmatched. The CDR3 spells CSAISLAGDYEQYF. CDR3 DNA: TGCAGCGCCATTTCCCTAGCGGGGGACTACGAGCAGTACTTC.

The chain links TRBV29-1 to TRBJ2-7; D is possibly TRBD2 (6 bases). The CDR3 covers 17 residues. Germline V gene sequence: CDR1 SQVTM, CDR2 ANQGSEA. The ends were cut back, 4 bases at V and 1 base at J, with 23 bases in the middle. The CDR3 sequence is CSVGWITGSFSSYEQYF. CDR3 coding DNA: TGCAGCGTTGGATGGATTACCGGGAGTTTTAGTTCCTACGAGCAGTACTTC.

With regard to this clonotype: Being one base from a much bigger clone, this may be a read error. The CDR3 DNA reads as TGTGCCAGCCCCCGGGACAGGGGAGGACGGGAGACCCGGTACTTC. This gives the protein CASPRDRGGRETRYF. The J gene is TRBJ2-5, the V gene TRBV2; 10 nucleotides line up with TRBD1. The CDR3 is 15 residues long. CDR1 and CDR2 (germline): SNHLY, FYNNEI.